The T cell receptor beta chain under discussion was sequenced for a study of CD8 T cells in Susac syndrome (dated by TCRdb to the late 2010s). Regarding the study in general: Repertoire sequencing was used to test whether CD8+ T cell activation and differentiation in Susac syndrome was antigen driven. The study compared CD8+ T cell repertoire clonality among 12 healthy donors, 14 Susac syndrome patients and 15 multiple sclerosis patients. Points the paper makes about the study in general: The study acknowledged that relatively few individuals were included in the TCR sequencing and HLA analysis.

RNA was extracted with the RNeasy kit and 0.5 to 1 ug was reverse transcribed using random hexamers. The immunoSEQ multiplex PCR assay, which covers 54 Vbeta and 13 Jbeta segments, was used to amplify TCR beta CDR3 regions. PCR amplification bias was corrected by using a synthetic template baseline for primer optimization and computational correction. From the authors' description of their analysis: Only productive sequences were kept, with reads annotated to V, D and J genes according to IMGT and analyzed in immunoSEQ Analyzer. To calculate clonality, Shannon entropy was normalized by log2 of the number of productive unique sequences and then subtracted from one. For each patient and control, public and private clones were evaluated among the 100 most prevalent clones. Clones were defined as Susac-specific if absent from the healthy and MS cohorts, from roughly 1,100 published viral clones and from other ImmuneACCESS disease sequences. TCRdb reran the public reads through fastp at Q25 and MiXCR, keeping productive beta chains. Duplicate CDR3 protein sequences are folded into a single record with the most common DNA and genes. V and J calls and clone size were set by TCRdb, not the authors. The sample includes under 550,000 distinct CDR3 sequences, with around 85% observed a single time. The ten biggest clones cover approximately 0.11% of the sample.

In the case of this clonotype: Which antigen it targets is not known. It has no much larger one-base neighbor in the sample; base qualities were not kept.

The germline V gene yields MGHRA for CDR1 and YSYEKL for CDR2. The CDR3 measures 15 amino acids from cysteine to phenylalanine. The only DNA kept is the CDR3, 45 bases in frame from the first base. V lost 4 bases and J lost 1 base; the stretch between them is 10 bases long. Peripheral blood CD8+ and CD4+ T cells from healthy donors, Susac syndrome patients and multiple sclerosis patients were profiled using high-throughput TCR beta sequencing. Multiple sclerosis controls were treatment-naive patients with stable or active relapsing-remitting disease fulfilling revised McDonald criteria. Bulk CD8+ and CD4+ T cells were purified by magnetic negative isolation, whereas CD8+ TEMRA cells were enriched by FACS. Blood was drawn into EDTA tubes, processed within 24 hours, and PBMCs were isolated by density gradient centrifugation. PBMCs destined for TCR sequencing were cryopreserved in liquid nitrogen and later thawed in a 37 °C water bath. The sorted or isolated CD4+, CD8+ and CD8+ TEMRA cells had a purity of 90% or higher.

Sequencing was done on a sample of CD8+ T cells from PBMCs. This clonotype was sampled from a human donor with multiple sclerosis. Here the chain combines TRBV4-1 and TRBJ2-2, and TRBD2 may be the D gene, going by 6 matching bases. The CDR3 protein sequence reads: CASSPRGVNTGELFF. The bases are TGCGCCAGCAGCCCGCGGGGAGTGAACACCGGGGAGCTGTTTTTT.